This T cell receptor beta chain was observed in a study of blood T cells in healthy people across ages. The length of the CDR3 is 14 residues. V was pared by 2 bases and J by 6 bases, with 11 bases between. Germline lookup yields CDR1 SGHVS and CDR2 FQNEAQ. Sample-barcoded 5' priming and a J-beta primer mix drove a second PCR of 7 to 11 cycles. TCRdb processed the 5' RACE reads anew with MiXCR; each CDR3 protein has one entry. Here the sample spans roughly 2 million distinct CDR3 sequences, just under 50% being singletons. The chain carries TRBV7-8 and TRBJ2-1; D may be TRBD1 (5 bases). The specimen sequenced was blood. The TCR comes from a woman between 40 and 50 years old in good health. The CDR3 DNA follows: TGTGCCAGCAGCTTAAGGGGAAGACCCAATGAGCAGTTCTTC. Its protein is CASSLRGRPNEQFF. Supplemented by reference TRBV7-8 and TRBJ2-1, the full variable domain reads GAGVSQSPRYKVAKRGQDVALRCDPISGHVSLFWYQQALGQGPEFLTYFQNEAQLDKSGLPSDRFFAERPEGSVSTLKIQRTQQEDSAVYLCASSLRGRPNEQFFGPGTRLTVL.